This TCR beta chain was sequenced in a study of post-analysis software for immune sequencing data. Study as a whole: The disease courses covered relapsing-remitting, secondary progressive and progressive-relapsing multiple sclerosis.

A remark on this clonotype: The antigen remains undetermined.

The library was made from cDNA and included unique molecular identifiers. There were roughly 0.95 to 11 million T cells, and about 500,000 cDNA molecules came from them. One entry per CDR3 protein, called by TCRdb with MiXCR from the PCR reads. The sample consists of hundreds of thousands of distinct CDR3 sequences, approximately 60% of them appearing once. Study-wide results and limits: Versus controls, multiple sclerosis patients showed significantly lower diversity (normalized Chao1). Compared with controls, patients had more of 4 or 5 TRBV segments, including TRBV5-6, TRBV5-1 and TRBV20-1.

Per the germline V gene, CDR1 is ENHRY and CDR2 is SYGVKD. The junction had 8 bases not matched to a gene; V was cut back by 6 bases and J by 8 bases. This CDR3 contains 15 residues. This TCR was recovered from a girl aged 2-15 years with multiple sclerosis. Sequences were obtained from blood. This chain joins TRBV10-3 and TRBJ2-1, with 12 bases identical to TRBD1. Here the CDR3 reads CAISPGQGAIDEQFF. In DNA form, the CDR3 reads TGTGCCATCAGCCCGGGACAGGGGGCAATTGATGAGCAGTTCTTC.